The text below deals with one TCR beta chain. Generated by immunoSEQ multiplex PCR, the TCRdb table keeps only in-frame clones and is missing some. The table records fewer than 30,000 clones, about 91% of them present only once. These data are taken from a study of blood T cell repertoires in COVID-19. Study as a whole: The United States, Italy and Spain supplied acute and convalescent COVID-19 samples.

CDR3 length equals 19 residues. CDR1 and CDR2 from the germline V gene are LNHDA and SQIVND (reference sequence). Trimming left V 1 base short and J 0 bases short, with 21 bases between. Sequences were obtained from peripheral blood. This clonotype was sampled from a human donor with active COVID-19. The donor label of this sample is uncertain. This chain links TRBV19 with TRBJ1-2; the D gene is possibly TRBD1 (5 bases). CDR3 region: CASSIGQGTGRPTNYGYTF. The CDR3 region has the DNA TGTGCCAGTAGTATAGGTCAGGGAACGGGCCGGCCAACTAACTATGGCTACACCTTC.